The 14 T cell receptor beta chains listed next were all sequenced from one sample in a study of T cells in Graves' hyperthyroidism and ophthalmopathy (dated by TCRdb to 2018 to 2020). Library preparation used multiplex PCR. Sequencer: Illumina HiSeq 2000. TCR beta CDR3 regions were amplified from RNA transcripts. The TCR CDR3 was subjected to a first round of RT-PCR using the HTBI primer set and the Qiagen OneStep RT-PCR kit. TCRdb passed the public sequencing reads through fastp at Q25 and MiXCR, retaining productive beta sequences. Entries are consolidated by CDR3 protein sequence, retaining the most common genes and DNA. Recorded for this sample are a few hundred thousand distinct CDR3 sequences; just under 25% of them occurred a single time. The biggest ten clones account for around 67% of the sample. The specimen sequenced was blood. The receptors here all came from a middle-aged man with Graves' hyperthyroidism.

The V gene is TRBV25-1, the J gene TRBJ1-4; 8 bases line up with TRBD1. Trimming removed 3 bases from V and 7 bases from J; junction bases left unmatched: 10. Germline V CDR1 and CDR2: MGHDK, SYGVNS. The CDR3 is made up of 16 amino acids. CDR3 loop: CASSETQGAVGEKLFF. Here the CDR3 DNA reads TGTGCCAGCAGTGAGACCCAGGGGGCAGTTGGTGAAAAACTGTTTTTT. Full variable domain (missing parts from reference TRBV25-1 and TRBJ1-4): EADIYQTPRYLVIGTGKKITLECSQTMGHDKMYWYQQDPGMELHLIHYSYGVNSTEKGDLSSESTVSRIRTEHFPLTLESARPSHTSQYLCASSETQGAVGEKLFFGSGTQLSVL.

Written as DNA, the CDR3 is TGTGCCAGCTCAGCAGATGTCCGGGACAGCTTCTTC. Translated, it gives CASSADVRDSFF. V usage is TRBV18 and J usage is TRBJ2-1; 7 positions match TRBD1. The germline gives CDR1 KGHSH, CDR2 LQKENI. The CDR3 covers 12 residues. The junction had 11 bases not matched to a gene; V was cut back by 5 bases and J by 16 bases.

This clonotype was detected a few times. J is TRBJ2-7 and V is TRBV20-1, with D perhaps assigned TRBD1 or TRBD2 (5 bases each). Germline CDR1 and CDR2: DFQATT and SNEGSKA (reference sequence). The CDR3 has 13 residues. Trimming removed 6 bases at V and 6 bases at J, with 18 bases between. The CDR3 DNA reads as TGCAGTGCCACCCGTGTGGGGGTAGCCGAGCAGTACTTC. Translation gives CSATRVGVAEQYF.

This clonotype was picked up a small number of times. The chain carries TRBV12-3 or TRBV12-4 and TRBJ1-2; TRBD1 matches 7 bases. This CDR3 contains 14 residues. The V segment lost 5 bases and the J segment 3 bases; nucleotides outside the gene matches: 6. The CDR3 region has the DNA TGTGCCAGCAGTCTCGGGACAGCTTACTATGGCTACACCTTC. Protein product: CASSLGTAYYGYTF.

The CDR3 is CAISGVGVNEQFF. The DNA for the CDR3 is TGTGCCATCAGTGGTGTGGGGGTAAATGAGCAGTTCTTC. The rearrangement joins TRBV10-3 to TRBJ2-1; D tentatively reads TRBD1 or TRBD2 (5 bases each). Between the trimmed V and J ends, which lost 4 bases and 7 bases, there was a span of 11 bases. From germline, CDR1 is ENHRY and CDR2 SYGVKD. The CDR3 is made up of 13 amino acids.

This chain connects TRBV19 to TRBJ1-4, with 12 positions matching TRBD1. V shed 4 bases and J 0 bases; nucleotides not matched to a gene: 3. This CDR3 comprises 17 residues. Germline CDR1 and CDR2: LNHDA and SQIVND (reference sequence). The CDR3 nucleotides are TGTGCCAGTAGTAGGGGACAGGGGGCTGCAACTAATGAAAAACTGTTTTTT. The encoded protein is CASSRGQGAATNEKLFF.

The chain links TRBV28 to TRBJ2-6; D gene ambiguous. This CDR3 comprises 14 residues. Germline V gene lookup returns CDR1 MDHEN and CDR2 SYDVKM. The V gene lost 4 bases and the J gene lost 3 bases, with 7 bases spanning the gap. CDR3 in DNA: TGTGCCAGCAGTTCATCGCGTGGGGCCAACGTCCTGACTTTC. This translates into CASSSSRGANVLTF.

This chain connects TRBV7-8 to TRBJ1-2; 7 bases map to TRBD1. CDR3 length: 15 amino acids. Germline CDR1 reads SGHVS; CDR2 reads FQNEAQ. After removal of 1 base from V and 4 bases from J, the junction contained 6 bases not matched to a gene. CDR3 sequence: CASSLVNRGFYGYTF. CDR3 DNA: TGTGCCAGCAGCTTAGTCAACAGGGGATTCTATGGCTACACCTTC.

The chain combines TRBV6-2 or TRBV6-3 with TRBJ2-5; D call uncertain. V lost 8 bases to trimming and J lost 6 bases, with 13 bases between them. The CDR3 extends over 12 amino acids. Per the germline V gene, CDR1 is MNHEY and CDR2 is SVGEGT. The CDR3 reads CASVDPLKTQYF. The CDR3 coding sequence is TGTGCCAGCGTGGATCCCCTCAAGACCCAGTACTTC.

The chain uses TRBV6-1 and TRBJ2-7, with 9 nucleotides matching TRBD2. The CDR3 length is 16 residues. Per germline, CDR1 MNHNS and CDR2 SASEGT. Trimming took 5 bases from V and 0 from J; bases not matched to a gene: 8. CDR3 in amino acids: CASSRTSGPSSYEQYF. CDR3 coding DNA: TGTGCCAGCAGTAGAACTAGCGGGCCGAGCTCCTACGAGCAGTACTTC.

This clonotype has only a few counts. This chain connects TRBV25-1 to TRBJ1-1; no firm D call. This CDR3 is built from 12 residues. V was clipped by 1 base and J by 5 bases, with 5 bases between them. CDR1 and CDR2 from the germline V gene are MGHDK and SYGVNS. Written as DNA, the CDR3 is TGTGCCAGCAGTGAATTTGGTACTGAAGCTTTCTTT. Protein product: CASSEFGTEAFF.

This clonotype was seen a handful of times. This rearrangement joins TRBV4-2 to TRBJ2-2; D uncertain. Trimming pared 0 bases from V and 6 bases from J, leaving 5 bases between. This CDR3 has 13 residues. Germline lookup yields CDR1 LGHNA and CDR2 YNFKEQ. Here the CDR3 reads CASSQEVAGELFF. CDR3 sequence (DNA): TGTGCCAGCAGCCAAGAAGTGGCCGGGGAGCTGTTTTTT.

This clonotype was observed many times. The chain combines TRBV12-3 or TRBV12-4 with TRBJ2-1; 8 positions match TRBD2. This CDR3 is built from 15 residues. J gave up 6 bases and V 3 bases, and 7 bases lay outside the gene matches. CDR3 in DNA: TGTGCCAGCAGTTTGGGGCGGGAGGCCCTCAATGAGCAGTTCTTC. Its protein is CASSLGREALNEQFF.

The chain links TRBV25-1 to TRBJ2-5; D is unresolved. Germline V gene data show CDR1 as MGHDK and CDR2 as SYGVNS. Trimming removed 3 bases from V and 1 base from J, with 9 bases in between. This CDR3 is built from 14 residues. CDR3 sequence (DNA): TGTGCCAGCAGTGAGGTGAAACCCCAAGAGACCCAGTACTTC. It is translated as CASSEVKPQETQYF.